This T cell receptor (beta chain) is from a study of T cell repertoires in cytomegalovirus infection. For the study at large: Public TCR beta signatures were indicative of both CMV infection and a matching HLA type. Overall study results and limits: Summed frequency of shared TCR beta families picked out CMV carriers who also had the relevant HLA. HLA-C-restricted TCR beta clonotypes specific for CMV led the ex vivo response.

This clonotype occurred many times. Its antigen remains unknown. CDR1 LNHDA and CDR2 SQIVND come from the germline V gene (reference sequence). Trimming took 10 bases from V and 2 from J; bases not matched to a gene: 9. This CDR3 comprises 16 residues. TCRdb called the reads again in MiXCR, with one record for every CDR3 protein. The sample consists of about 240,000 distinct CDR3 sequences, around an eighth of them appearing once. The chain employs TRBV19 and TRBJ2-1; 12 nucleotides match TRBD2. Sequencing input: PBMCs. The TCR comes from a human donor in good health (CMV status not recorded). Some clones in this sample may be carry-over from other donors' samples. Written as DNA, the CDR3 is TGTGCCACCGGACTAGCGGGGCAACCCCCCTACAATGAGCAGTTCTTC. Amino acid sequence: CATGLAGQPPYNEQFF.